The 21 T cell receptor beta chains in this list originate from one sample, sequenced in a study of CD8 T cells in ankylosing spondylitis. TCRdb fed the 5' RACE reads into MiXCR, producing one record per CDR3 protein. The repertoire has about 160,000 distinct CDR3 sequences, around 19% of them found once; the top ten carry around 7.6%. Sequencing was carried out using blood, either unsorted or a sorted T cell fraction (not recorded which). These receptors were obtained from a male donor with ankylosing spondylitis or in good health (not recorded which).

This clonotype was seen only a few times. The chain recombines TRBV28 with TRBJ2-2; D might be TRBD1 (6 bases). Germline values: CDR1 MDHEN, CDR2 SYDVKM. V gave up 5 bases and J gave up 0 bases, with 22 bases separating them. This CDR3 is 19 amino acids long. CDR3 amino acids: CASSPPQTGPSANTGELFF. CDR3 bases: TGTGCCAGCAGTCCTCCCCAGACAGGACCATCCGCGAACACCGGGGAGCTGTTTTTT.

The rearrangement links TRBV28 to TRBJ2-3; 12 bases are shared with TRBD2. CDR3 size: 16 residues. CDR1 is MDHEN, CDR2 SYDVKM, per germline. V shed 5 bases and J 8 bases; nucleotides not matched to a gene: 11. CDR3: CASSIRTSGASVTQYF. CDR3 nucleotide sequence: TGTGCCAGCAGTATCCGGACTAGCGGGGCCTCTGTTACGCAGTATTTT.

This clonotype showed up many times. The chain has TRBV20-1 and TRBJ2-2; 8 positions match TRBD2. V was pared by 3 bases and J by 0 bases, with 3 bases of the junction left unmatched. Germline CDR1 reads DFQATT; CDR2 reads SNEGSKA (reference sequence). There are 15 residues in the CDR3. The CDR3 bases are TGCAGTGCTAGTTCGGGAGGGGCGAACACCGGGGAGCTGTTTTTT. Residues: CSASSGGANTGELFF.

The sample holds many counts of this clonotype. V usage is TRBV5-1 and J usage is TRBJ2-1, with D possibly called TRBD1 or TRBD2 (5 bases each). Trimming stripped 1 base from V and 10 bases from J, with 21 bases between. The length of the CDR3 is 16 residues. Germline CDR1 reads SGHRS; CDR2 reads YFSETQ. The CDR3 here is CASSLSLVKRGEEQFF. The DNA for the CDR3 is TGCGCCAGCAGCTTGAGTTTGGTTAAGAGGGGAGAAGAGCAGTTCTTC. Together with reference TRBV5-1 and TRBJ2-1, the CDR3 gives the full variable domain: KAGVTQTPRYLIKTRGQQVTLSCSPISGHRSVSWYQQTPGQGLQFLFEYFSETQRNKGNFPGRFSGRQFSNSRSEMNVSTLELGDSALYLCASSLSLVKRGEEQFFGPGTRLTVL.

This clonotype has a handful of counts. The chain joins TRBV6-1 to TRBJ2-3; TRBD1 matches 8 bases. CDR1 and CDR2 (germline): MNHNS, SASEGT. V lost 5 bases to trimming and J lost 6 bases; unmatched junction nucleotides: 7. The CDR3 contains 14 residues. CDR3 in DNA: TGTGCCAGCAGTAGCTCAGGGGGCGCGGATACGCAGTATTTT. Translating gives CASSSSGGADTQYF.

This clonotype showed up many times. This sequence joins TRBV20-1 and TRBJ2-1, with a tentative D call TRBD1 (5 bases). The CDR3 has 14 residues. The V end lost 5 bases, the J end lost 0 bases, and 11 bases lay between the germline ends. CDR1 and CDR2 (germline): DFQATT, SNEGSKA (reference sequence). The CDR3 bases are TGCAGTGCTGTTACAGGAAGCTCCTACAATGAGCAGTTCTTC. Amino acids: CSAVTGSSYNEQFF.

Regarding this clonotype: This sequence may be a read error, since a much larger clone differs from it by one base. The chain joins TRBV4-2 to TRBJ2-7; D unclear. The CDR3 covers 13 residues. The V gene's germline CDR1 is LGHNA and CDR2 YNFKEQ. CDR3 DNA: TGTGTCAGCAGCCAAGATCGCACCTACGAGCAGTACTTC. As protein: CVSSQDRTYEQYF.

The V call is TRBV30, the J call TRBJ2-7; TRBD1 might be the D (7 bases). Trimming pared 0 bases from V and 4 bases from J, leaving 16 bases between. The V gene's germline CDR1 is GTSNPN and CDR2 SVGIG (reference sequence). The CDR3 contains 15 residues. In DNA, the CDR3 is TGTGCCTGGAGTGTACGACAGGGAGGTCAGTACGAGCAGTACTTC. Translated: CAWSVRQGGQYEQYF.

This clonotype was detected many times. The chain combines TRBV4-1 with TRBJ1-1; D is uncertain. The CDR3 consists of 16 residues. V was cut by 1 base and J by 8 bases, with 20 bases left in between. Per germline, CDR1 MGHRA and CDR2 YSYEKL. The CDR3 sequence is CASSQVRSNRAREAFF. The CDR3 region has the DNA TGCGCCAGCAGCCAAGTCCGATCAAACCGGGCTAGGGAAGCTTTCTTT.

V usage is TRBV21-1 and J usage is TRBJ1-1; the D call in the table, TRBD1, was not verified against the DNA. TRBV21-1 is a pseudogene segment. This CDR3 contains 16 residues. The CDR3 bases are TGTGCCAGCAGCAAAGATACAGGTCCCCTTCCACTGGAAGCTTTCTTT. It yields the protein CASSKDTGPLPLEAFF.

This clonotype occurred a few times. J is TRBJ2-2 and V is TRBV7-9; D not certain. The CDR3 sequence is 17 residues long. The V end was cut by 4 bases, the J end by 4 bases, with 19 bases between. Germline values: CDR1 SEHNR, CDR2 FQNEAQ (reference sequence). The CDR3 bases are TGTGCCAGCAGCTCACTTTACACCCCCAAAGGCACCGGGGAGCTGTTTTTT. It is translated as CASSSLYTPKGTGELFF.

This clonotype was detected ten times or more. The rearrangement links TRBV29-1 to TRBJ2-7, with 9 bases fitting TRBD1. V lost 4 bases and J lost 3; bases outside the gene matches: 4. The CDR3 length is 13 residues. CDR1 is SQVTM and CDR2 is ANQGSEA in the germline V gene. CDR3 region: CSVGGTGHYEQYF. CDR3 in DNA: TGCAGCGTTGGGGGGACAGGGCACTACGAGCAGTACTTC.

This clonotype has a count of ten or more. This chain joins TRBV28 and TRBJ1-1; D perhaps matches TRBD1 (5 bases). Trimming took off 2 bases at V and 4 bases at J, with 8 bases between the two ends. The length of the CDR3 is 13 residues. Germline CDR1 MDHEN, CDR2 SYDVKM. The CDR3 loop is CASSLAGRTEAFF. CDR3 sequence (DNA): TGTGCCAGCAGTTTAGCAGGGCGCACTGAAGCTTTCTTT. The complete variable domain, with remaining parts taken from reference TRBV28 and TRBJ1-1, reads DVKVTQSSRYLVKRTGEKVFLECVQDMDHENMFWYRQDPGLGLRLIYFSYDVKMKEKGDIPEGYSVSREKKERFSLILESASTNQTSMYLCASSLAGRTEAFFGQGTRLTVV.

Ten or more counts support this clonotype. The chain combines TRBV24-1 with TRBJ2-1; possibly TRBD2 for D (6 bases). The CDR3 is made up of 16 amino acids. Deletions cut 3 bases from V and 1 base from J, with 12 bases between. Germline V gives CDR1 KGHDR, CDR2 SFDVKD. This CDR3 reads CATSDPSAGSYNEQFF. CDR3 sequence (DNA): TGTGCCACCAGTGATCCTTCGGCGGGATCCTACAATGAGCAGTTCTTC.

In its sample, this clonotype was seen a few times. This chain links TRBV24-1 with TRBJ1-2, with 9 bases lining up with TRBD1. The V and J ends lost 4 bases and 8 bases, in that order; junction bases with no gene match: 10. There are 15 residues in the CDR3. Germline V lookup: CDR1 KGHDR, CDR2 SFDVKD. The DNA of the CDR3 is TGTGCCACCAGTGACACCGGACAGGGGCGTCGGGGCTACACCTTC. Its translation is CATSDTGQGRRGYTF.

The rearrangement links TRBV28 to TRBJ2-1, with TRBD2 matching over 8 bases. Trimming cost V 3 bases and J 0 bases; bases outside gene matches: 10. The germline V gene encodes CDR1 MDHEN and CDR2 SYDVKM. The CDR3 has 18 residues. This chain's CDR3 is CASSFFAGGTSSYNEQFF. The CDR3 DNA is TGTGCCAGCAGTTTCTTTGCGGGAGGTACCAGCTCCTACAATGAGCAGTTCTTC.

This clonotype was counted ten times or more. CDR3 nucleotide sequence: TGCAGTGCTTGTAGGCTCAATCAGCCCCAGCATTTT. Amino acids: CSACRLNQPQHF. The chain links TRBV20-1 to TRBJ1-5; D unresolved. V was trimmed by 5 bases and J by 3 bases, leaving 8 bases between them. This CDR3 is built from 12 residues. Germline assignment: CDR1 DFQATT and CDR2 SNEGSKA (reference sequence).

In this sample, this clonotype turned up many times. The CDR3: CSARDPEGPYEQYF. The CDR3 DNA is TGCAGTGCTAGAGATCCAGAGGGACCCTACGAGCAGTACTTC. The chain recombines TRBV20-1 with TRBJ2-7; D possibly uses TRBD1 or TRBD2 (5 bases each). The CDR3 has 14 amino acids. The V gene lost 0 bases and the J gene lost 2 bases, with 11 bases spanning the gap. Germline loops: CDR1 DFQATT, CDR2 SNEGSKA (reference sequence).

This clonotype was seen at least ten times. Here the CDR3 reads CASSARDRGGAEAFF. The CDR3 bases are TGTGCCAGCAGTGCCCGGGACAGGGGGGGCGCTGAAGCTTTCTTT. The chain recombines TRBV12-3 or TRBV12-4 with TRBJ1-1, with 11 bases matching TRBD1. V was clipped by 5 bases and J by 6 bases; unmatched bases: 8. The CDR3 is 15 residues long.

Many counts were recorded for this clonotype. This chain uses TRBV20-1 with TRBJ2-1; no definite D call. Germline CDR1 reads DFQATT; CDR2 reads SNEGSKA (reference sequence). V shed 2 bases and J shed 5 bases, with 1 base lying between them. CDR3 size: 10 residues. The CDR3: CSARHNEQFF. CDR3 sequence (DNA): TGCAGTGCTAGACACAATGAGCAGTTCTTC.

At least ten counts were recorded for this clonotype. V gene TRBV29-1 combines with J gene TRBJ2-7; TRBD2 matches at 9 bases. J was trimmed by 2 bases and V by 6 bases; bases with no gene match: 17. Germline V gene sequence: CDR1 SQVTM, CDR2 ANQGSEA. The CDR3 loop spans 17 amino acids. Here the CDR3 reads CSVVNYFLAGEAYEQYF. CDR3 coding DNA: TGCAGCGTCGTAAATTATTTCTTAGCGGGGGAAGCCTACGAGCAGTACTTC.